This is a list of T cell receptor beta chains from one sample in a study of T cell responses to AZD1222 COVID-19 vaccine. Clones were read by immunoSEQ multiplex PCR, and TCRdb kept only the in-frame ones, dropping some. The sample comprises 150,000 to 200,000 clones, approximately 90% of which are singletons, and approximately 1.3% rests with the top ten. This sample comprised peripheral blood, obtained 28 days after the second AZD1222 dose. These receptors were collected from an adult who received the AZD1222 COVID-19 vaccine. Both conserved end residues are part of each CDR3. Fields, in order: clone size, D gene, V gene, J gene, CDR3 protein, CDR3 DNA. A D gene is named only where the DNA matches it firmly. Size is stated for part of the rows, as once, few or many counts, or as a class when the clone is expanded.

abundance: .
d_gene: .
v_gene: TRBV19
j_gene: TRBJ1-1
CDR3aa: CASGRENLNTEAFF
CDR3nt: TGTGCCAGTGGGCGGGAGAACCTGAACACTGAAGCTTTCTTT

abundance: .
d_gene: TRBD2
v_gene: TRBV7-3
j_gene: TRBJ2-3
CDR3aa: CASSPGTSVSTDTQYF
CDR3nt: TGTGCCAGCAGCCCCGGGACTAGCGTAAGCACAGATACGCAGTATTTT

abundance: .
d_gene: TRBD1
v_gene: TRBV6-5
j_gene: TRBJ2-6
CDR3aa: CASRRDSSGANVLTF
CDR3nt: TGTGCCAGCAGACGGGACAGCTCTGGGGCCAACGTCCTGACTTTC

abundance: .
d_gene: .
v_gene: TRBV6-5
j_gene: TRBJ1-5
CDR3aa: CASSWGRGGQPQHF
CDR3nt: TGTGCCAGCAGCTGGGGGCGGGGGGGTCAGCCCCAGCATTTT

abundance: .
d_gene: TRBD1
v_gene: TRBV2
j_gene: TRBJ2-6
CDR3aa: CASSGIGTASSGANVLTF
CDR3nt: TGTGCCAGCAGTGGTATAGGGACAGCAAGCTCTGGGGCCAACGTCCTGACTTTC

abundance: .
d_gene: .
v_gene: TRBV7-2
j_gene: TRBJ2-1
CDR3aa: CASSLAGDYNEQFF
CDR3nt: TGTGCCAGCAGCTTAGCGGGAGATTACAATGAGCAGTTCTTC

abundance: .
d_gene: .
v_gene: TRBV11-3
j_gene: TRBJ1-2
CDR3aa: CASSPPRVTGGYTF
CDR3nt: TGTGCCAGCAGCCCGCCGCGTGTTACCGGGGGCTACACCTTC

abundance: .
d_gene: TRBD1
v_gene: TRBV28
j_gene: TRBJ1-3
CDR3aa: CASSSPTTGAGNTIYF
CDR3nt: TGTGCCAGCAGTTCCCCTACGACAGGGGCTGGAAACACCATATATTTT

abundance: .
d_gene: TRBD1
v_gene: TRBV30
j_gene: TRBJ1-1
CDR3aa: CAWSADRGTEAFF
CDR3nt: TGTGCCTGGAGCGCAGACAGGGGCACTGAAGCTTTCTTT

abundance: .
d_gene: TRBD2
v_gene: TRBV6-5
j_gene: TRBJ2-5
CDR3aa: CASSYSGGPQETQYF
CDR3nt: TGTGCCAGCAGTTATAGCGGGGGGCCTCAAGAGACCCAGTACTTC

abundance: .
d_gene: TRBD2
v_gene: TRBV2
j_gene: TRBJ2-7
CDR3aa: CASSEEALAGGTYEQYF
CDR3nt: TGTGCCAGCAGTGAAGAAGCGCTAGCGGGGGGCACCTACGAGCAGTACTTC

abundance: .
d_gene: .
v_gene: TRBV2
j_gene: TRBJ2-2
CDR3aa: CASSKPRQTNTGELFF
CDR3nt: TGTGCCAGCAGTAAGCCGAGACAGACGAACACCGGGGAGCTGTTTTTT

abundance: .
d_gene: .
v_gene: TRBV19
j_gene: TRBJ1-5
CDR3aa: CASTSRGNQPQHF
CDR3nt: TGTGCCAGTACCTCTAGGGGTAATCAGCCCCAGCATTTT

abundance: once
d_gene: .
v_gene: TRBV4-2
j_gene: TRBJ1-2
CDR3aa: CASSQVSAGDYGYTF
CDR3nt: TGTGCCAGCAGCCAAGTATCCGCGGGGGACTATGGCTACACCTTC

abundance: .
d_gene: .
v_gene: TRBV5-4
j_gene: TRBJ1-1
CDR3aa: CASSLKGMNTEAFF
CDR3nt: TGTGCCAGCAGCTTAAAAGGTATGAACACTGAAGCTTTCTTT

abundance: .
d_gene: .
v_gene: TRBV6-2/TRBV6-3
j_gene: TRBJ2-1
CDR3aa: CASSSLRPTVEFF
CDR3nt: TGTGCCAGCAGTTCCCTCCGACCCACCGTGGAGTTCTTC

abundance: .
d_gene: .
v_gene: TRBV4-3
j_gene: TRBJ2-7
CDR3aa: CASSQDRTGYEQYF
CDR3nt: TGCGCCAGCAGCCAAGATCGCACAGGCTACGAGCAGTACTTC

abundance: .
d_gene: TRBD2
v_gene: TRBV7-9
j_gene: TRBJ2-3
CDR3aa: CASSLGRGGTDTQYF
CDR3nt: TGTGCCAGCAGCCTGGGACGGGGGGGCACAGATACGCAGTATTTT

abundance: .
d_gene: TRBD1
v_gene: TRBV5-4
j_gene: TRBJ1-2
CDR3aa: CASSWDRLPNYGYTF
CDR3nt: TGTGCCAGCAGCTGGGACAGGCTGCCAAACTATGGCTACACCTTC

abundance: .
d_gene: .
v_gene: TRBV30
j_gene: TRBJ1-2
CDR3aa: CAWSVTAYGYTF
CDR3nt: TGTGCCTGGAGTGTAACAGCCTATGGCTACACCTTC

abundance: .
d_gene: .
v_gene: TRBV30
j_gene: TRBJ2-7
CDR3aa: CAWTPDSRLGGQYF
CDR3nt: TGTGCCTGGACCCCTGACAGCCGCCTAGGGGGGCAGTACTTC

abundance: .
d_gene: TRBD1
v_gene: TRBV10-3
j_gene: TRBJ2-1
CDR3aa: CAINEGAQYEQFF
CDR3nt: TGTGCCATCAATGAGGGGGCGCAATATGAGCAGTTCTTC

abundance: .
d_gene: .
v_gene: TRBV20-1
j_gene: TRBJ2-5
CDR3aa: CSAGEEETQYF
CDR3nt: TGCAGTGCCGGGGAGGAAGAGACCCAGTACTTC

abundance: .
d_gene: .
v_gene: TRBV6-2/TRBV6-3
j_gene: TRBJ2-7
CDR3aa: CASSGGQKRHEQYF
CDR3nt: TGTGCCAGCAGCGGGGGACAGAAGCGTCACGAGCAGTACTTC

abundance: medium-sized
d_gene: .
v_gene: TRBV3-1/TRBV3-2
j_gene: TRBJ2-7
CDR3aa: CASSQDGGAVPPYEQYF
CDR3nt: TGTGCCAGCAGCCAAGATGGGGGGGCAGTTCCCCCCTACGAGCAGTACTTC

abundance: .
d_gene: .
v_gene: TRBV12-5
j_gene: TRBJ1-1
CDR3aa: CASGLVPQGTEAFF
CDR3nt: TGTGCTAGTGGTTTGGTACCGCAGGGGACTGAAGCTTTCTTT

abundance: .
d_gene: .
v_gene: TRBV5-6
j_gene: TRBJ1-2
CDR3aa: CASSPKGGQATTEAF
CDR3nt: TGTGCCAGCAGCCCCAAAGGGGGTCAGGCAACAACCGAGGCCTTC

abundance: .
d_gene: .
v_gene: TRBV6-1
j_gene: TRBJ1-3
CDR3aa: CASSEQISSGNTIYF
CDR3nt: TGTGCCAGCAGTGAGCAGATAAGCTCTGGAAACACCATATATTTT

abundance: .
d_gene: .
v_gene: TRBV19
j_gene: TRBJ1-5
CDR3aa: CASSIYGVSNQPQHF
CDR3nt: TGTGCCAGTAGTATATATGGGGTATCGAATCAGCCCCAGCATTTT

abundance: .
d_gene: .
v_gene: TRBV19
j_gene: TRBJ2-1
CDR3aa: CASSIGPRNNEQFF
CDR3nt: TGTGCCAGTAGTATCGGGCCCCGAAACAATGAGCAGTTCTTC

abundance: .
d_gene: .
v_gene: TRBV29-1
j_gene: TRBJ2-7
CDR3aa: CSVVGGQAYEQYF
CDR3nt: TGCAGCGTTGTTGGGGGGCAGGCCTACGAGCAGTACTTC

abundance: .
d_gene: .
v_gene: TRBV7-9
j_gene: TRBJ2-1
CDR3aa: CASSPPPSLNNEQFF
CDR3nt: TGTGCCAGCAGCCCCCCCCCATCTTTAAACAATGAGCAGTTCTTC

abundance: .
d_gene: .
v_gene: TRBV12-3/TRBV12-4
j_gene: TRBJ2-5
CDR3aa: CASSSDSGETQYF
CDR3nt: TGTGCCAGCAGTTCCGATTCTGGGGAGACCCAGTACTTC

abundance: .
d_gene: .
v_gene: TRBV7-2
j_gene: TRBJ1-2
CDR3aa: CASSLGTANYGYTF
CDR3nt: TGTGCCAGCAGCTTAGGGACAGCTAACTATGGCTACACCTTC

abundance: .
d_gene: .
v_gene: TRBV5-4
j_gene: TRBJ1-1
CDR3aa: CASSFFGRDTEAFF
CDR3nt: TGTGCCAGCAGCTTCTTCGGACGGGACACTGAAGCTTTCTTT

abundance: .
d_gene: .
v_gene: TRBV6-6
j_gene: TRBJ2-3
CDR3aa: CASSPPRDTRTDTQYF
CDR3nt: TGTGCCAGCAGTCCCCCCCGGGACACCCGCACAGATACGCAGTATTTT

abundance: .
d_gene: .
v_gene: TRBV9
j_gene: TRBJ1-2
CDR3aa: CASTVGGAGGVYGYTF
CDR3nt: TGTGCCAGCACCGTCGGGGGAGCCGGGGGGGTTTATGGCTACACCTTC

abundance: .
d_gene: .
v_gene: TRBV6-6
j_gene: TRBJ1-1
CDR3aa: CASSYPPGWNTEAFF
CDR3nt: TGTGCCAGCAGTTACCCCCCCGGGTGGAACACTGAAGCTTTCTTT

abundance: .
d_gene: .
v_gene: TRBV13
j_gene: TRBJ1-1
CDR3aa: CASRPGEGDTEAFF
CDR3nt: TGTGCCAGCAGGCCAGGCGAAGGGGACACTGAAGCTTTCTTT

abundance: .
d_gene: TRBD1
v_gene: TRBV14
j_gene: TRBJ1-6
CDR3aa: CASSQGTGGHSSPLHF
CDR3nt: TGTGCCAGCAGCCAGGGGACAGGGGGGCACAGTTCACCCCTCCACTTT

abundance: .
d_gene: TRBD1
v_gene: TRBV19
j_gene: TRBJ1-1
CDR3aa: CASSIGSGTGNTEAFF
CDR3nt: TGTGCCAGTAGTATAGGGTCCGGGACAGGGAACACTGAAGCTTTCTTT

abundance: .
d_gene: TRBD2
v_gene: TRBV7-6
j_gene: TRBJ2-7
CDR3aa: CASSPGTSEHEQYF
CDR3nt: TGTGCCAGCAGCCCCGGGACTAGCGAGCACGAGCAGTACTTC

abundance: .
d_gene: .
v_gene: TRBV11-2
j_gene: TRBJ1-3
CDR3aa: CASSLRSGGLGGNTIYF
CDR3nt: TGTGCCAGCAGCTTAAGATCTGGGGGGCTCGGCGGAAACACCATATATTTT

abundance: .
d_gene: .
v_gene: TRBV6-4
j_gene: TRBJ1-3
CDR3aa: CASSGQGETLNTIYF
CDR3nt: TGTGCCAGCAGTGGTCAAGGGGAGACCTTGAACACCATATATTTT

abundance: .
d_gene: .
v_gene: TRBV24-1
j_gene: TRBJ2-6
CDR3aa: CATSFGANVLTF
CDR3nt: TGTGCCACTTCTTTTGGGGCCAACGTCCTGACTTTC

abundance: .
d_gene: .
v_gene: TRBV3-1/TRBV3-2
j_gene: TRBJ2-7
CDR3aa: CASSQRGGYEQYF
CDR3nt: TGTGCCAGCAGCCAACGTGGGGGCTACGAGCAGTACTTC

abundance: .
d_gene: .
v_gene: TRBV19
j_gene: TRBJ1-1
CDR3aa: CASTVLVKNTEAFF
CDR3nt: TGTGCCAGCACGGTCTTAGTAAAAAACACTGAAGCTTTCTTT

abundance: .
d_gene: .
v_gene: TRBV27
j_gene: TRBJ1-5
CDR3aa: CASGNDQPQHF
CDR3nt: TGTGCCAGCGGAAATGATCAGCCCCAGCATTTT

abundance: once
d_gene: .
v_gene: TRBV30
j_gene: TRBJ1-5
CDR3aa: CAWSVLDGNQPQHF
CDR3nt: TGTGCCTGGAGTGTACTGGATGGCAATCAGCCCCAGCATTTT

abundance: .
d_gene: .
v_gene: TRBV29-1
j_gene: TRBJ1-2
CDR3aa: CSVEGYESGYTF
CDR3nt: TGCAGCGTTGAGGGTTATGAGAGTGGCTACACCTTC

abundance: once
d_gene: TRBD2
v_gene: TRBV5-6
j_gene: TRBJ2-1
CDR3aa: CASSAGLVEQFF
CDR3nt: TGTGCCAGCAGCGCCGGACTAGTTGAGCAGTTCTTC

abundance: .
d_gene: .
v_gene: TRBV19
j_gene: TRBJ1-1
CDR3aa: CASRAGVYTEAFF
CDR3nt: TGTGCCAGTAGAGCAGGAGTATACACTGAAGCTTTCTTT

abundance: .
d_gene: .
v_gene: TRBV11-3
j_gene: TRBJ2-3
CDR3aa: CASSPPGYGTDTQYF
CDR3nt: TGTGCCAGCAGCCCCCCGGGGTACGGCACAGATACGCAGTATTTT

abundance: .
d_gene: .
v_gene: TRBV7-2
j_gene: TRBJ1-3
CDR3aa: CASSLHRLNSGNTIYF
CDR3nt: TGTGCCAGCAGCTTACACAGGTTGAACTCTGGAAACACCATATATTTT

abundance: .
d_gene: TRBD2
v_gene: TRBV5-6
j_gene: TRBJ2-7
CDR3aa: CASSLPFSGRVHEQYF
CDR3nt: TGTGCCAGCAGCTTGCCTTTTAGCGGGAGGGTCCACGAGCAGTACTTC

abundance: .
d_gene: .
v_gene: TRBV19
j_gene: TRBJ1-2
CDR3aa: CASGLGQLWGGYTF
CDR3nt: TGTGCCAGTGGCCTAGGACAGCTCTGGGGTGGCTACACCTTC

abundance: .
d_gene: TRBD1
v_gene: TRBV6-2/TRBV6-3
j_gene: TRBJ1-1
CDR3aa: CASSSPGQGSTEAFF
CDR3nt: TGTGCCAGCAGTTCTCCGGGACAGGGTTCGACTGAAGCTTTCTTT